The 15 T cell receptor beta chains given below trace back to one sample, sequenced in a study of beta chain features in type 1 diabetes. Expressed TCRB transcripts were sequenced, since all the RNA that had been isolated was reverse transcribed. Clones were sequenced by immunoSEQ multiplex PCR, and TCRdb holds only the in-frame ones, with some missing. The data show a few hundred thousand clones, about 32% seen once. The sequenced material came from naive CD4+ T cells from blood. The receptors stem from a man aged 18 to 30 in good health.

The rearrangement uses TRBV14 and TRBJ2-7; TRBD2 matches at 8 bases. The length of the CDR3 is 14 residues. V shed 1 base, J shed 4 bases, and the junction held 3 bases outside the gene matches. The germline gives CDR1 SGHDN, CDR2 FVKESK. Here the CDR3 reads CASSQAGGPYEQYF. The CDR3 region has the DNA TGTGCCAGCAGCCAAGCGGGAGGGCCATACGAGCAGTACTTC.

The CDR3 DNA reads TGTTCCGGAGAGGCACCTAGCACAGATACGCAGTATTTT. Protein product: CSGEAPSTDTQYF. This chain connects TRBV27 to TRBJ2-3; no clear D gene. CDR3 length: 13 residues. Germline V gives CDR1 MNHEY, CDR2 SMNVEV (reference sequence).

For the CDR3, the DNA is TGCAGCGTTGAGGTCCAGGGGACCGGGGAGCTGTTTTTT. Translation: CSVEVQGTGELFF. The J gene is TRBJ2-2, the V gene TRBV29-1, with D possibly matching TRBD1 (6 bases). This CDR3 spans 13 amino acids. V was cut by 3 bases and J by 5 bases, with 10 bases left in between. Germline V gene data show CDR1 as SQVTM and CDR2 as ANQGSEA.

The CDR3 sequence: CASGLGTLVSYGYTF. CDR3 bases: TGTGCCAGCGGCCTCGGGACACTGGTGTCCTATGGCTACACCTTC. The V gene is TRBV28, the J gene TRBJ1-2, with TRBD1 as a possible D gene (6 bases). The V end was cut by 8 bases, the J end by 4 bases, with 20 bases between. Germline V gives CDR1 MDHEN, CDR2 SYDVKM. This CDR3 is built from 15 residues.

This chain uses TRBV11-1 with TRBJ2-3; D gene uncertain. The germline V gene has CDR1 SGHAT and CDR2 FQDESV (reference sequence). Trimming took 8 bases from V and 3 from J, leaving 18 bases between them. This CDR3 contains 15 residues. Written as DNA, the CDR3 is TGTGCCAGCCAAAGTTCCGCAAGTCGGACAGATACGCAGTATTTT. The encoded protein is CASQSSASRTDTQYF. Looking up the rest from reference TRBV11-1 and TRBJ2-3 gives the full variable domain: EAEVAQSPRYKITEKSQAVAFWCDPISGHATLYWYRQILGQGPELLVQFQDESVVDDSQLPKDRFSAERLKGVDSTLKIQPAELGDSAMYLCASQSSASRTDTQYFGPGTRLTVL.

The chain is built from TRBV7-9 and TRBJ2-5; D is possibly TRBD1 (6 bases). V lost 5 bases, J lost 1 base, and 17 bases lay in between. CDR3 size: 16 residues. Germline CDR1 reads SEHNR; CDR2 reads FQNEAQ (reference sequence). CDR3 in DNA: TGTGCCAGCAGCCCTGCTCACAGGGCCCTCCAAGAGACCCAGTACTTC. Residues: CASSPAHRALQETQYF.

J is TRBJ1-4 and V is TRBV9; maybe TRBD1 (6 bases). CDR1 and CDR2 (germline): SGDLS, YYNGEE. This CDR3 comprises 14 residues. The V end was cut by 0 bases, the J end by 8 bases, with 11 bases between. The CDR3 loop reads CASSVAGQGEKLFF. The CDR3 nucleotides are TGTGCCAGCAGCGTAGCGGGACAAGGAGAAAAACTGTTTTTT.

This clone was counted between two and nine times. The CDR3 spells CAWSVFGADEAFF. CDR3 DNA: TGTGCCTGGAGTGTATTTGGCGCGGATGAAGCTTTCTTT. This rearrangement joins TRBV30 to TRBJ1-1, with D unresolved. The CDR3 length is 13 residues. Trimming pared 0 bases from V and 7 bases from J, leaving 12 bases between. Germline-derived CDR1 and CDR2 are GTSNPN and SVGIG (reference sequence).

The chain combines TRBV19 with TRBJ2-1; D not resolved. Looked up from germline, CDR1 is LNHDA and CDR2 is SQIVND (reference sequence). This CDR3 is built from 11 residues. Trimming took off 4 bases at V and 8 bases at J, with 6 bases between the two ends. CDR3 loop: CASSNWDEQFF. CDR3 coding DNA: TGTGCCAGTAGTAACTGGGATGAGCAGTTCTTC.

This rearrangement joins TRBV11-2 to TRBJ2-2; D not certain. CDR1 is SGHAT and CDR2 is FQNNGV in the germline V gene. The CDR3 sequence is 15 residues long. Trimming stripped 0 bases from V and 1 base from J, with 6 bases between. The chain's CDR3 is CASSLERKNTGELFF. CDR3 coding DNA: TGTGCCAGCAGCTTAGAGCGGAAGAACACCGGGGAGCTGTTTTTT.

This clone turned up a few times. This rearrangement joins TRBV30 to TRBJ1-1; D is ambiguous. V dropped 2 bases and J dropped 0 bases, with 19 bases sitting between them. Germline-derived CDR1 and CDR2 are GTSNPN and SVGIG (reference sequence). The CDR3 totals 17 residues. For the CDR3, the DNA is TGTGCCTGGAGTTCGACGGGCCTGATAACCATGAACACTGAAGCTTTCTTT. It is translated as CAWSSTGLITMNTEAFF.

The chain joins TRBV2 to TRBJ1-1, with 7 bases identical to TRBD1. The CDR3 extends over 13 amino acids. CDR1 and CDR2 (germline): SNHLY, FYNNEI. V was pared by 2 bases and J by 4 bases, with 1 base of the junction left unmatched. This CDR3 reads CASSEYRGTEAFF. In DNA form, the CDR3 reads TGTGCCAGCAGTGAATACAGGGGCACTGAAGCTTTCTTT.

The sample holds a few counts of this clone. This chain uses TRBV30 with TRBJ1-3; the D is unclear. The CDR3 length is 14 residues. V shed 3 bases and J shed 0 bases, with 9 bases lying between them. Germline V lookup: CDR1 GTSNPN, CDR2 SVGIG (reference sequence). The CDR3 DNA is TGTGCCTGGAGGGCCAAGGACTCTGGAAACACCATATATTTT. Amino acid sequence: CAWRAKDSGNTIYF.

The sample holds a few counts of this clone. The chain has TRBV25-1 and TRBJ2-7; TRBD2 aligns across 8 bases. Germline V gene sequence: CDR1 MGHDK, CDR2 SYGVNS. There are 17 residues in the CDR3. After removal of 3 bases from V and 1 base from J, the junction contained 11 bases not matched to a gene. The CDR3 sequence is CASSEAPVAGSSYEQYF. The CDR3 DNA is TGTGCCAGCAGTGAGGCCCCGGTAGCGGGATCGTCCTACGAGCAGTACTTC.

The chain is built from TRBV15 and TRBJ1-1, with D possibly TRBD1 on 6 matching bases. The CDR3 is 16 residues long. Germline values: CDR1 LNHNV, CDR2 YYDKDF (reference sequence). V lost 5 bases to trimming and J lost 0 bases, with 16 bases between them. CDR3 protein: CATSPGRTGLNTEAFF. CDR3 nucleotide sequence: TGTGCCACCAGCCCGGGTAGAACAGGGCTGAACACTGAAGCTTTCTTT.